Following are 20 T cell receptor beta chains from one sample sequenced in a study of T cells after yellow fever vaccination. TCRdb re-derived calls from the 5' RACE reads in MiXCR, one entry per CDR3 protein. The data contain 200,000 or so distinct CDR3 sequences, more than 6.5% of them singletons. The source was CD4+ T cells sorted from PBMCs, collected on the day of the yellow fever booster vaccination. The receptors here all came from a man younger than 40 who received the YFV17D yellow fever vaccine.

This clonotype was seen more than once but under ten times. This chain joins TRBV6-1 and TRBJ1-1, with 7 nucleotides matching TRBD1. The CDR3 length is 16 residues. J was trimmed by 1 base and V by 5 bases; bases with no gene match: 10. Germline V lookup: CDR1 MNHNS, CDR2 SASEGT. The CDR3: CASSLEPGQKNTEAFF. The CDR3 DNA sequence: TGTGCCAGCAGTCTAGAGCCGGGACAGAAGAACACTGAAGCTTTCTTT.

This clonotype was detected only once. A much larger clone is a single base away; this may be a read error. V gene TRBV30 combines with J gene TRBJ2-7, with no clear D. This CDR3 contains 12 residues. CDR1 and CDR2 from the germline V gene are GTSNPN and SVGIG (reference sequence). The DNA for the CDR3 is TGTGCCTGGAGGGGCTCGGGTTACGAGCAGCACTTC. It is translated as CAWRGSGYEQHF.

V is TRBV6-2 or TRBV6-3 and J is TRBJ1-5; D unclear. The CDR3 totals 13 residues. V lost 4 bases to trimming and J lost 5 bases, with 9 bases between them. Germline CDR1 is MNHEY and CDR2 is SVGEGT. The CDR3 DNA is TGTGCCAGCAGTTTTCTGACGGATCAGCCCCAGCATTTT. Translated, it gives CASSFLTDQPQHF.

The chain carries TRBV27 and TRBJ1-2; D may be TRBD1 (5 bases). Germline CDR1 and CDR2: MNHEY and SMNVEV (reference sequence). V lost 6 bases and J lost 3, with 11 bases in between. The CDR3 runs 13 residues. Here the CDR3 DNA reads TGTGCCAGCAGAACGGGACCCCACTATGGCTACACCTTC. This encodes CASRTGPHYGYTF.

The gene calls are TRBV6-1 and TRBJ2-3; D uncertain. Germline CDR1 and CDR2: MNHNS and SASEGT. Trimming cost V 7 bases and J 0 bases, with 17 bases left between them. The CDR3 is 16 amino acids. The CDR3 sequence: CASITQSVTSTDTQYF. CDR3 DNA sequence: TGTGCCAGCATCACCCAGTCGGTCACTAGCACAGATACGCAGTATTTT.

This clonotype has ten or more counts. The chain recombines TRBV29-1 with TRBJ2-7, with D perhaps TRBD2 (5 bases). V dropped 6 bases and J dropped 3 bases, with 12 bases sitting between them. The CDR3 is made up of 12 amino acids. CDR1 and CDR2 (germline): SQVTM, ANQGSEA. The CDR3: CSVDRGGYEQYF. CDR3 DNA: TGCAGCGTGGATCGTGGAGGCTACGAGCAGTACTTC.

The chain uses TRBV12-3 or TRBV12-4 and TRBJ2-1; the match to TRBD2 covers 8 bases. V gave up 3 bases and J gave up 2 bases; unmatched junction bases: 6. The CDR3 contains 16 residues. The CDR3 sequence is CASSFLTSATYNEQFF. The DNA of the CDR3 is TGTGCCAGCAGTTTCCTGACTAGCGCCACCTACAATGAGCAGTTCTTC.

The V gene is TRBV7-2, the J gene TRBJ2-2, with 9 nucleotides matching TRBD2. The germline gives CDR1 SGHTA, CDR2 FQGNSA. The CDR3 extends over 16 amino acids. Trimming took 2 bases from V and 3 from J; bases not matched to a gene: 4. This chain's CDR3 is CASSLSSGIDTGELFF. The CDR3 DNA sequence: TGTGCCAGCAGCTTATCTAGCGGGATCGACACCGGGGAGCTGTTTTTT.

This clonotype has more than one count but fewer than ten. The gene calls are TRBV24-1 and TRBJ2-2; TRBD2 might be the D (6 bases). V lost 7 bases to trimming and J lost 6 bases, with 11 bases between them. This CDR3 has 13 amino acids. Per the germline V gene, CDR1 is KGHDR and CDR2 is SFDVKD. CDR3 in DNA: TGTGCCACCAGGGTAGGAGGGGCCGGGGAGCTGTTTTTT. This translates into CATRVGGAGELFF.

The J gene is TRBJ1-1, the V gene TRBV24-1; TRBD1 aligns across 10 bases. CDR1 is KGHDR and CDR2 is SFDVKD in the germline V gene. J gave up 5 bases and V 2 bases, and 4 bases lay outside the gene matches. The CDR3 spans 15 residues. This chain's CDR3 is CATSDSTGGITEAFF. The CDR3 bases are TGTGCCACCAGTGATTCGACAGGGGGCATAACTGAAGCTTTCTTT.

The CDR3 loop reads CASSYSMGERGQRSGANVLTF. The CDR3 DNA reads as TGTGCCAGCAGTTACTCGATGGGGGAGAGGGGCCAACGCTCTGGGGCCAACGTCCTGACTTTC. The chain has TRBV6-2 or TRBV6-3 and TRBJ2-6; D could derive from TRBD1 or TRBD2 (5 bases each). The CDR3 spans 21 residues. Trimming stripped 0 bases from V and 0 bases from J, with 21 bases between. Germline CDR1 MNHEY, CDR2 SVGEGT.

This clonotype has at least ten counts. The CDR3 is CSARDPGGHLNEQFF. Here the CDR3 DNA reads TGCAGTGCTAGAGATCCGGGAGGGCATCTCAATGAGCAGTTCTTC. The J gene is TRBJ2-1, the V gene TRBV20-1; TRBD2 matches 8 bases. Germline trimming cut 0 bases from V and 6 bases from J; bases unmatched to any gene: 7. The CDR3 spans 15 residues. The germline CDR1 and CDR2 sequences are DFQATT and SNEGSKA (reference sequence).

This clonotype was seen ten or more times. The chain has TRBV12-3 or TRBV12-4 and TRBJ1-2; the D is unclear. The CDR3 consists of 15 residues. V was trimmed by 6 bases and J by 10 bases, leaving 24 bases between them. The CDR3 DNA sequence: TGTGCCAGCAGCCTCCAGTTCGGGGTAGTCCAAGCCTACACCTTC. Translation gives CASSLQFGVVQAYTF.

Only a few counts were recorded for this clonotype. This chain uses TRBV7-2 with TRBJ2-7, with D possibly matching TRBD2 (7 bases). V lost 4 bases to trimming and J lost 2 bases, with 18 bases between them. The CDR3 covers 16 residues. Germline CDR1 SGHTA, CDR2 FQGNSA. CDR3 DNA: TGTGCCAGCAGCTCTATTGGGGGGGCAAGGGCCTACGAGCAGTACTTC. Protein sequence: CASSSIGGARAYEQYF.

This clonotype was recorded many times. This chain connects TRBV20-1 to TRBJ1-1; weak D call: TRBD1 (6 bases). Trimming pared 4 bases from V and 1 base from J, leaving 22 bases between. The CDR3 is 17 residues long. CDR1 and CDR2 from the germline V gene are DFQATT and SNEGSKA (reference sequence). CDR3 region: CSAITGRGFLWNTEAFF. CDR3 nucleotide sequence: TGCAGTGCTATTACAGGGCGAGGATTCTTGTGGAACACTGAAGCTTTCTTT.

The chain recombines TRBV18 with TRBJ2-1; D could derive from TRBD1 or TRBD2 (5 bases each). Germline CDR1 is KGHSH and CDR2 is LQKENI. This CDR3 has 16 amino acids. Trimming took off 3 bases at V and 1 base at J, with 13 bases between the two ends. CDR3 sequence reads: CASSPLGVGSYNEQFF. The CDR3 nucleotides are TGTGCCAGCTCACCGTTGGGGGTGGGGTCCTACAATGAGCAGTTCTTC.

This clonotype was counted ten times or more. The chain couples TRBV10-3 to TRBJ2-5; possible D gene TRBD2, 5 bases. V dropped 11 bases and J dropped 5 bases, with 9 bases sitting between them. This CDR3 has 10 residues. Germline loops: CDR1 ENHRY, CDR2 SYGVKD. CDR3 DNA sequence: TGTGCCTCCGGGAAGGAGACCCAGTACTTC. Translation: CASGKETQYF.

This clonotype came up many times. This chain joins TRBV7-9 and TRBJ2-5, with D possibly being TRBD2 (6 bases). The CDR3 sequence is 13 residues long. V was trimmed by 4 bases and J by 4 bases, leaving 10 bases between them. Germline CDR1 and CDR2: SEHNR and FQNEAQ (reference sequence). CDR3 residues: CASSSGTRETQYF. The CDR3 nucleotides read TGTGCCAGCAGCTCCGGGACTCGAGAGACCCAGTACTTC.

V and J are TRBV5-4 and TRBJ2-7; D is possibly TRBD2 (5 bases). This CDR3 is built from 13 residues. Germline V lookup: CDR1 SGHNT, CDR2 YYREEE (reference sequence). V was pared by 4 bases and J by 5 bases, with 13 bases between. The CDR3 sequence: CASSQLWENEQYF. In DNA form, the CDR3 reads TGTGCCAGCAGCCAGTTATGGGAGAACGAGCAGTACTTC.

J is TRBJ2-3 and V is TRBV9; D gene ambiguous. The CDR3 length is 12 residues. The germline gives CDR1 SGDLS, CDR2 YYNGEE. Trimming removed 0 bases from V and 3 bases from J, with 2 bases in between. The DNA for the CDR3 is TGTGCCAGCAGCGTAGAGACAGATACGCAGTATTTT. The encoded protein is CASSVETDTQYF. Based on the CDR3 plus reference TRBV9 and TRBJ2-3, the full variable domain is DSGVTQTPKHLITATGQRVTLRCSPRSGDLSVYWYQQSLDQGLQFLIQYYNGEERAKGNILERFSAQQFPDLHSELNLSSLELGDSALYFCASSVETDTQYFGPGTRLTVL.